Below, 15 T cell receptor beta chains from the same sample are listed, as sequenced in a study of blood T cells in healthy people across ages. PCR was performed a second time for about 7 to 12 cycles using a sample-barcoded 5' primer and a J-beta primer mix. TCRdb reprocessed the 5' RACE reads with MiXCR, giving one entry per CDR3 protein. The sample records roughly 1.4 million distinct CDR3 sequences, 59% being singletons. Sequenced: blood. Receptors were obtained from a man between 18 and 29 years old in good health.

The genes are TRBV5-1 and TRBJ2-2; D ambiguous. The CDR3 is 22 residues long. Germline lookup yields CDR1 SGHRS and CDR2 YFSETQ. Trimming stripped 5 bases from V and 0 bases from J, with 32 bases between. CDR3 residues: CASRDLPGSRLLESANTGELFF. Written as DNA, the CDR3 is TGCGCCAGCAGAGACCTCCCCGGGTCCCGCCTTTTGGAGAGCGCGAACACCGGGGAGCTGTTTTTT. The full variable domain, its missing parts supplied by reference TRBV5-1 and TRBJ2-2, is KAGVTQTPRYLIKTRGQQVTLSCSPISGHRSVSWYQQTPGQGLQFLFEYFSETQRNKGNFPGRFSGRQFSNSRSEMNVSTLELGDSALYLCASRDLPGSRLLESANTGELFFGEGSRLTVL.

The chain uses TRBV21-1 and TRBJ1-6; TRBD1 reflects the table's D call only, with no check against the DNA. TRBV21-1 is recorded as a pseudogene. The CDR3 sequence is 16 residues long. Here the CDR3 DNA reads TGTGCCAGTAGCCATTGGGAGGACAGGGCCGTTAGGGCCCTCCACTTT. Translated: CASSHWEDRAVRALHF.

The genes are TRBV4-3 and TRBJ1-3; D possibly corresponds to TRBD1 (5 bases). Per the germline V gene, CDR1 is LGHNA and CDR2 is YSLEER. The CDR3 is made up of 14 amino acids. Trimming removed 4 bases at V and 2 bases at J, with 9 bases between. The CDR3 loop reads CASSLGGAGNTIYF. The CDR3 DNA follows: TGCGCCAGCAGCCTGGGGGGAGCTGGAAACACCATATATTTT.

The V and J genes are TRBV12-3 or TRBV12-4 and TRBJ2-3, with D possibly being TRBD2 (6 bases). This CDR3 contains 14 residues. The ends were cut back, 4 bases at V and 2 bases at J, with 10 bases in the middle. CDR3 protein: CASSWADYTDTQYF. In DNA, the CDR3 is TGTGCCAGCAGTTGGGCGGACTACACAGATACGCAGTATTTT.

CDR3: CASSRTGQLPTGAFF. The CDR3 DNA follows: TGTGCCAGCAGCCGCACCGGACAGCTACCTACAGGAGCTTTCTTT. The J gene is TRBJ1-1, the V gene TRBV7-9; weak D call: TRBD1 (6 bases). The CDR3 extends over 15 amino acids. Germline V gene sequence: CDR1 SEHNR, CDR2 FQNEAQ (reference sequence). V was clipped by 5 bases and J by 10 bases, with 23 bases between them.

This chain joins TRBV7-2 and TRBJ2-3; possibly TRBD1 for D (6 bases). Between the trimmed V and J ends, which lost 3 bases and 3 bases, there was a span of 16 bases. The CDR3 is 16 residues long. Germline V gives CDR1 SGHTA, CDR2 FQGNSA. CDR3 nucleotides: TGTGCCAGCAGCTTCGGGCGGAGGCAGGGGACAGATACGCAGTATTTT. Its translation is CASSFGRRQGTDTQYF.

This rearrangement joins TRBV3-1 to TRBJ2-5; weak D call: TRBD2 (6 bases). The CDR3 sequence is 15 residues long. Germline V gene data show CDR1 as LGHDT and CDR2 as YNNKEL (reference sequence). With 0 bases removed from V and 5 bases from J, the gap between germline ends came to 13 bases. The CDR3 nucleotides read TGTGCCAGCAGCCAAGATTGGGAGGTGGGCGAGACCCAGTACTTC. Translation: CASSQDWEVGETQYF.

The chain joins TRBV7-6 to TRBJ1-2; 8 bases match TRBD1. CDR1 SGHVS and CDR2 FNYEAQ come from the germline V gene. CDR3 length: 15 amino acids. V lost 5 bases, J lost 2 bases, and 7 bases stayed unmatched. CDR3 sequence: CASSHGTGLNYGYTF. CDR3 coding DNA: TGTGCCAGCAGCCACGGGACAGGTCTCAACTATGGCTACACCTTC.

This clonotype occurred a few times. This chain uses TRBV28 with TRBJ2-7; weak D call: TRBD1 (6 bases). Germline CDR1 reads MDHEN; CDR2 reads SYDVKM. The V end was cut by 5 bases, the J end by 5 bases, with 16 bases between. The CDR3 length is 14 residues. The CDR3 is CASSPTGFMDEQYF. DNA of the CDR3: TGTGCCAGCAGTCCAACAGGGTTTATGGACGAGCAGTACTTC.

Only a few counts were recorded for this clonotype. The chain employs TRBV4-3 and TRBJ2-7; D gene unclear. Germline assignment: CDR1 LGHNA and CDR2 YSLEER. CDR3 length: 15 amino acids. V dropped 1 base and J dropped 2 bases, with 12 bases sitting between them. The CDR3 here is CASSQAPLPTYEQYF. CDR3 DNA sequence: TGCGCCAGCAGCCAAGCTCCTCTCCCGACCTACGAGCAGTACTTC.

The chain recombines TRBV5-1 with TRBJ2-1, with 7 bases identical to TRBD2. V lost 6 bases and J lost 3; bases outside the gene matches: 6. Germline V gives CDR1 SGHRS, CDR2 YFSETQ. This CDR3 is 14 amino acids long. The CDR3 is CASTITGGYNEQFF. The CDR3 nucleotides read TGCGCCAGCACTATTACGGGGGGCTACAATGAGCAGTTCTTC.

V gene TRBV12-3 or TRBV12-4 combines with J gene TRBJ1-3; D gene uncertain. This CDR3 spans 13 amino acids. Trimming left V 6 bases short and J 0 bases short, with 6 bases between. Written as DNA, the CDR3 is TGTGCCAGCAGGGGGTACTCTGGAAACACCATATATTTT. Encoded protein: CASRGYSGNTIYF.

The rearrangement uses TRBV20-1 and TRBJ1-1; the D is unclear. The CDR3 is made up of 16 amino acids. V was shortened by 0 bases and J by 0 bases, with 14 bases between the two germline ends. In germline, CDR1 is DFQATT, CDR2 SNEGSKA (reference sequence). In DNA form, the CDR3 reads TGCAGTGCTAGAGATCCTGTCTCTACCATGAACACTGAAGCTTTCTTT. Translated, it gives CSARDPVSTMNTEAFF.

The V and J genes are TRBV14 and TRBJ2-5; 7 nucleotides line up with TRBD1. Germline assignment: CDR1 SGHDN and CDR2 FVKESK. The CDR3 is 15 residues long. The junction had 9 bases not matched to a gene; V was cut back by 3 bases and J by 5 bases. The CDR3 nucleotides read TGTGCCAGCAGCCAGGCACAGGGGTTCTTGGAGACCCAGTACTTC. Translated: CASSQAQGFLETQYF.

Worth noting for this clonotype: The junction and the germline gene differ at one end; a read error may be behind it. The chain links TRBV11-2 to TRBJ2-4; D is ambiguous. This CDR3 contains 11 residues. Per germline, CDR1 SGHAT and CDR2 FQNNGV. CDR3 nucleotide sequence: TGTGCCAGCAGTCAGCGTAACATTCGGTACTTC. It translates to CASSQRNIRYF. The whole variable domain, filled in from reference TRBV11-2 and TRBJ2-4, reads EAGVAQSPRYKIIEKRQSVAFWCNPISGHATLYWYQQILGQGPKLLIQFQNNGVVDDSQLPKDRFSAERLKGVDSTLKIQPAKLEDSAVYLCASSQRNIRYFGAGTRLSVL.